The T cell receptor (beta chain) described here comes from a study of cytomegalovirus exposure and HLA in healthy donors. Researchers ran the PCR with 60 Vbeta and 13 Jbeta primers. The protocol was immunoSEQ multiplex PCR, while the TCRdb copy is restricted to in-frame clones and leaves out a portion. The data show 120,000 to 150,000 clones, with 88% seen just once and about 0.51% held by the top ten. The germline CDR1 and CDR2 sequences are SGHRS and YFSETQ. The V gene end was trimmed by 3 bases and the J gene end by 5 bases; junction bases not matched to a gene: 8. The CDR3 runs 14 residues. Material: PBMCs. The chain is built from TRBV5-1 and TRBJ2-7; 7 bases line up with TRBD2. The receptor was isolated from a woman aged 40 to 50 in good health and CMV-seronegative. CDR3 in DNA: TGCGCCAGCAGCTCCGTGGGGGGGTTCAACGAGCAGTACTTC. Its protein is CASSSVGGFNEQYF.